The entry below describes one TCR beta chain. The sample originates from a study of blood T cell repertoires in COVID-19. Study in general: Collection of acute and convalescent COVID-19 samples took place in the United States, Italy and Spain. The cDNA or gDNA used as material had been derived from T cells, B-cell-depleted T cells, or PBMCs.

The CDR3 covers 16 residues. Germline V lookup: CDR1 SGDLS, CDR2 YYNGEE. The trim removed 1 base at V and 1 base at J, leaving 6 bases unmatched. In the original analysis: Quantification of nucleated cells was approximated via reference gene primer amplification. The data were produced by immunoSEQ multiplex PCR, yet TCRdb's version contains in-frame clones alone and is incomplete. From that table come the V and J calls and clone size; the DNA was used to work out D and trimming. The data show 350,000 to 450,000 clones, about 85% seen once. Specimen: peripheral blood. The sequence derives from a woman under 30 with acute or convalescent COVID-19. The V and J genes are TRBV9 and TRBJ2-3, with 7 positions matching TRBD1. In DNA form, the CDR3 reads TGTGCCAGCAGCGTATATCGACAGGGAGGCACAGATACGCAGTATTTT. Amino acid sequence: CASSVYRQGGTDTQYF.